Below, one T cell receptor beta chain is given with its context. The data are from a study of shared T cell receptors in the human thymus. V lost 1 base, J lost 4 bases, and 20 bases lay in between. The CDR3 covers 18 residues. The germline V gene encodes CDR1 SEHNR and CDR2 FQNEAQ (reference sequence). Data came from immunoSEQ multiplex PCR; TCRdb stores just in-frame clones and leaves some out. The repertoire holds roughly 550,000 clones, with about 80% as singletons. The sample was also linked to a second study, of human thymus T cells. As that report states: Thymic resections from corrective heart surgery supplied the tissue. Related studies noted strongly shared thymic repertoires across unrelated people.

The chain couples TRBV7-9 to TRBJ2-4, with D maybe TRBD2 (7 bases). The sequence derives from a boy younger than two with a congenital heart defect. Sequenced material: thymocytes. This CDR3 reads CASSLVNGGRGGKNIQYF. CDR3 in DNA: TGTGCCAGCAGCTTAGTCAATGGGGGGCGCGGGGGTAAAAACATTCAGTACTTC. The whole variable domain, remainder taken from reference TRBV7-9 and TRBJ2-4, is DTGVSQNPRHKITKRGQNVTFRCDPISEHNRLYWYRQTLGQGPEFLTYFQNEAQLEKSRLLSDRFSAERPKGSFSTLEIQRTEQGDSAMYLCASSLVNGGRGGKNIQYFGAGTRLSVL.